Each of the 23 T cell receptor beta chains below was sequenced from the same sample in a study of shared clonotypes between healthy human individuals. Profiling relied on immunoSEQ multiplex PCR, and the TCRdb table lists in-frame clones only, not all of them. The sample has fewer than 2.5 million clones, 93% seen once. The specimen was naive CD4+ T cells from PBMCs. This sample's subset: CD45RA+ positively selected. Receptors were obtained from a man aged 18 to 29 in good health. Some clones in this sample may be carry-over from other donors' samples.

V gene TRBV5-1 combines with J gene TRBJ2-1; 13 bases are a match to TRBD2. Germline V lookup: CDR1 SGHRS, CDR2 YFSETQ. This CDR3 has 16 amino acids. V was pared by 4 bases and J by 5 bases, with 6 bases of the junction left unmatched. As DNA, the CDR3 is TGCGCCAGCAGCGACAAGACTAGCGGGAGGAACAATGAGCAGTTCTTC. Its translation is CASSDKTSGRNNEQFF.

V gene TRBV9 combines with J gene TRBJ2-7; the D gene is possibly TRBD1 (7 bases). In germline, CDR1 is SGDLS, CDR2 YYNGEE. CDR3 size: 15 residues. The V end lost 0 bases, the J end lost 2 bases, and 12 bases lay between the germline ends. As DNA, the CDR3 is TGTGCCAGCAGCGTAGACAGGGGAGGCCCCTACGAGCAGTACTTC. Translation: CASSVDRGGPYEQYF. Based on the CDR3 plus reference TRBV9 and TRBJ2-7, the full variable domain is DSGVTQTPKHLITATGQRVTLRCSPRSGDLSVYWYQQSLDQGLQFLIQYYNGEERAKGNILERFSAQQFPDLHSELNLSSLELGDSALYFCASSVDRGGPYEQYFGPGTRLTVT.

Worth noting for this clone: Other DNA sequences of this sample code for an identical CDR3. The rearrangement uses TRBV5-1 and TRBJ1-3; 7 bases agree with TRBD1. The CDR3 length is 15 residues. Trimming cost V 2 bases and J 0 bases; bases outside gene matches: 2. The germline V gene encodes CDR1 SGHRS and CDR2 YFSETQ. In DNA form, the CDR3 reads TGCGCCAGCAGCTTTACAGGGGCCTCTGGAAACACCATATATTTT. The encoded protein is CASSFTGASGNTIYF.

The chain is built from TRBV7-9 and TRBJ2-2, with 9 bases aligning to TRBD1. The CDR3 is 15 amino acids. With 6 bases clipped from V and 7 bases from J, the junction kept 9 bases outside the gene matches. The germline V gene encodes CDR1 SEHNR and CDR2 FQNEAQ (reference sequence). The CDR3 sequence: CASSLLQGAVGELFF. CDR3 DNA: TGTGCCAGCAGTCTGTTACAGGGGGCTGTCGGGGAGCTGTTTTTT.

V and J are TRBV4-3 and TRBJ1-2; D is undetermined. The CDR3 has 13 residues. Trimming pared 3 bases from V and 4 bases from J, leaving 9 bases between. Germline CDR1 and CDR2: LGHNA and YSLEER. CDR3 nucleotides: TGCGCCAGCAGCCATTCGACTAGCTATGGCTACACCTTC. Translation gives CASSHSTSYGYTF.

As to this clone: Its ends do not fully match the called genes, so a read error is possible. The rearrangement links TRBV7-9 to TRBJ1-2; a possible D gene is TRBD1 (5 bases). The CDR3 is 13 amino acids. CDR1 is SEHNR and CDR2 is FQNEAQ in the germline V gene (reference sequence). The chain's CDR3 is CASGLAGNYGYTF. The CDR3 bases are TGTGCCAGCGGCTTAGCAGGGAACTATGGCTACACCTTC.

This clone was seen once. The chain has TRBV30 and TRBJ2-7; TRBD1 might be the D (5 bases). Trimming took 6 bases from V and 0 from J, leaving 15 bases between them. Germline lookup yields CDR1 GTSNPN and CDR2 SVGIG (reference sequence). The CDR3 length is 14 residues. Written as DNA, the CDR3 is TGTGCCTGCCGCAGGGTTCCGAGCTCCTACGAGCAGTACTTC. Protein: CACRRVPSSYEQYF.

V gene TRBV28 combines with J gene TRBJ1-1, with 9 bases fitting TRBD1. Trimming at V came to 6 bases and at J to 8 bases, leaving 13 bases not matched to a gene. Germline-derived CDR1 and CDR2 are MDHEN and SYDVKM. This CDR3 is built from 15 residues. The CDR3 region is CASSLPGQGPLEAFF. CDR3 coding DNA: TGTGCCAGCAGCCTTCCGGGACAGGGACCTCTCGAAGCTTTCTTT. Looking up the rest from reference TRBV28 and TRBJ1-1 gives the full variable domain: DVKVTQSSRYLVKRTGEKVFLECVQDMDHENMFWYRQDPGLGLRLIYFSYDVKMKEKGDIPEGYSVSREKKERFSLILESASTNQTSMYLCASSLPGQGPLEAFFGQGTRLTVV.

As for this clone: This sample includes further DNA sequences coding for the same CDR3. V gene TRBV20-1 combines with J gene TRBJ2-7, with no clear D. Looked up from germline, CDR1 is DFQATT and CDR2 is SNEGSKA (reference sequence). V was pared by 4 bases and J by 3 bases, with 7 bases between. The CDR3 contains 11 residues. The CDR3 bases are TGCAGTGCTACCTCGGGCTACGAGCAGTACTTC. Translating it yields CSATSGYEQYF.

With regard to this clone: Other DNA sequences in the same sample also yield this CDR3. The chain is built from TRBV7-2 and TRBJ2-3; the D is unclear. This CDR3 has 13 residues. Germline V gene data show CDR1 as SGHTA and CDR2 as FQGNSA. Trimming stripped 5 bases from V and 0 bases from J, with 6 bases between. The CDR3 spells CASSLGSTDTQYF. The CDR3 DNA is TGTGCCAGCAGCCTCGGGAGCACAGATACGCAGTATTTT.

The genes are TRBV11-2 and TRBJ2-1; unclear D gene. Trimming pared 7 bases from V and 5 bases from J, leaving 12 bases between. The CDR3 has 13 amino acids. The germline CDR1 and CDR2 sequences are SGHAT and FQNNGV. CDR3 DNA: TGTGCCAGCAACGTTGTGGGGAACAATGAGCAGTTCTTC. The encoded protein is CASNVVGNNEQFF.

J is TRBJ2-5 and V is TRBV4-1; TRBD1 matches at 8 bases. The V segment lost 2 bases and the J segment 7 bases; nucleotides outside the gene matches: 15. CDR3 length equals 17 residues. The germline V gene has CDR1 MGHRA and CDR2 YSYEKL. The chain's CDR3 is CASSQSPDRAGTGTQYF. The CDR3 nucleotides are TGCGCCAGCAGCCAATCTCCGGACAGGGCTGGGACAGGGACCCAGTACTTC.

The chain has TRBV25-1 and TRBJ2-7; D gene unclear. Per the germline V gene, CDR1 is MGHDK and CDR2 is SYGVNS. Trimming left V 6 bases short and J 5 bases short, with 11 bases between. The CDR3 runs 12 residues. Here the CDR3 reads CASREEVNEQYF. CDR3 DNA: TGTGCCAGCAGGGAAGAGGTGAACGAGCAGTACTTC.

The CDR3: CASRGTGGSYGYTF. The CDR3, as DNA: TGTGCCAGCAGGGGGACAGGGGGTAGCTATGGCTACACCTTC. V and J are TRBV2 and TRBJ1-2; 11 bases are a match to TRBD1. The CDR3 is made up of 14 amino acids. Per the germline V gene, CDR1 is SNHLY and CDR2 is FYNNEI. J gave up 4 bases and V 6 bases, and 4 bases lay outside the gene matches.

CDR3 DNA sequence: TGTGCCAGCTCAGCGGTCCTGAACACTGAAGCTTTCTTT. This encodes CASSAVLNTEAFF. The chain combines TRBV6-1 with TRBJ1-1, with D hard to call. The CDR3 extends over 13 amino acids. Germline V gene sequence: CDR1 MNHNS, CDR2 SASEGT. Trimming removed 8 bases at V and 0 bases at J, with 10 bases between.

The CDR3 nucleotides are TGTGCCAGCAGCCCCAGAGTCCGTGAAAAACTGTTTTTT. Its protein is CASSPRVREKLFF. The genes are TRBV11-2 and TRBJ1-4; no clear D. The length of the CDR3 is 13 residues. Germline lookup yields CDR1 SGHAT and CDR2 FQNNGV. V lost 5 bases and J 7 bases, leaving 11 bases between the germline ends. Drawing the rest from reference TRBV11-2 and TRBJ1-4, the complete variable domain is EAGVAQSPRYKIIEKRQSVAFWCNPISGHATLYWYQQILGQGPKLLIQFQNNGVVDDSQLPKDRFSAERLKGVDSTLKIQPAKLEDSAVYLCASSPRVREKLFFGSGTQLSVL.

The chain is built from TRBV7-8 and TRBJ2-5; 11 nucleotides match TRBD2. CDR1 is SGHVS and CDR2 is FQNEAQ in the germline V gene. This CDR3 has 14 amino acids. The J segment lost 5 bases and the V segment lost 6 bases, leaving 5 bases of the junction unmatched. CDR3 nucleotide sequence: TGTGCCAGCAGTTCGACTAGCGGGAAGGAGACCCAGTACTTC. Its translation is CASSSTSGKETQYF.

The rearrangement joins TRBV7-2 to TRBJ2-7; D is possibly TRBD1 (6 bases). V lost 5 bases to trimming and J lost 2 bases, with 16 bases between them. The V gene's germline CDR1 is SGHTA and CDR2 FQGNSA. This CDR3 is 15 amino acids long. CDR3 in DNA: TGTGCCAGCAGCCCGGGACACGGACTTACCTACGAGCAGTACTTC. Translation gives CASSPGHGLTYEQYF. The complete variable domain, with remaining parts taken from reference TRBV7-2 and TRBJ2-7, reads GAGVSQSPSNKVTEKGKDVELRCDPISGHTALYWYRQSLGQGLEFLIYFQGNSAPDKSGLPSDRFSAERTGGSVSTLTIQRTQQEDSAVYLCASSPGHGLTYEQYFGPGTRLTVT.

The chain employs TRBV5-4 and TRBJ2-1; TRBD2 aligns across 12 bases. Germline CDR1 is SGHNT and CDR2 is YYREEE (reference sequence). V lost 3 bases, J lost 3 bases, and 4 bases stayed unmatched. The CDR3 totals 16 residues. The CDR3 DNA reads TGTGCCAGCAGCTCACGGACTAGCGGGGTCTACAATGAGCAGTTCTTC. This sequence encodes CASSSRTSGVYNEQFF.

The rearrangement links TRBV5-1 to TRBJ1-3; the D is unclear. From germline, CDR1 is SGHRS and CDR2 YFSETQ. V gave up 3 bases and J gave up 0 bases, with 10 bases separating them. The CDR3 runs to 15 residues. CDR3 residues: CASSWLPISGNTIYF. For the CDR3, the DNA is TGCGCCAGCAGCTGGCTACCAATCTCTGGAAACACCATATATTTT.

Notes on this clone: The same CDR3 is also encoded by other DNA sequences in this sample. The rearrangement links TRBV5-4 to TRBJ2-7; TRBD2 aligns across 13 bases. The junction had 6 bases not matched to a gene; V was cut back by 4 bases and J by 5 bases. This CDR3 is built from 15 residues. The germline CDR1 and CDR2 sequences are SGHNT and YYREEE (reference sequence). DNA for the CDR3: TGTGCCAGCAGCACCCGACTAGCGGGAGGCGACGAGCAGTACTTC. It yields the protein CASSTRLAGGDEQYF.

This chain links TRBV5-1 with TRBJ2-3; possible D gene TRBD2, 5 bases. This CDR3 is 17 amino acids long. The V gene lost 0 bases and the J gene lost 0 bases, with 14 bases spanning the gap. The germline V gene has CDR1 SGHRS and CDR2 YFSETQ. Written as DNA, the CDR3 is TGCGCCAGCAGCTTGGAGGCTAGCCGGCGTAGCACAGATACGCAGTATTTT. Protein product: CASSLEASRRSTDTQYF.

The rearrangement links TRBV25-1 to TRBJ1-1; D uncertain. The germline V gene encodes CDR1 MGHDK and CDR2 SYGVNS. Trimming removed 6 bases from V and 1 base from J, with 12 bases in between. CDR3 length equals 14 residues. The CDR3 bases are TGTGCCAGCAGCCCAGCGGGGAGGAACACTGAAGCTTTCTTT. Amino acids: CASSPAGRNTEAFF.